One sample yielded the 20 T cell receptor beta chains listed below, sequenced in a study of cytomegalovirus exposure and HLA in healthy donors. Use of 60 Vbeta and 13 Jbeta primers characterized the PCR. The repertoire was sequenced with immunoSEQ multiplex PCR; TCRdb's copy has only in-frame clones and lacks some. Here the sample spans just over 95,000 clones, about 77% being singletons. Sequences were obtained from PBMCs. The receptors were gathered from a woman aged 40 to 50 in good health and CMV-seronegative.

The rearrangement joins TRBV5-6 to TRBJ2-1; TRBD2 aligns across 10 bases. V was pared by 1 base and J by 2 bases, with 3 bases of the junction left unmatched. The CDR3 loop spans 16 amino acids. The germline gives CDR1 SGHDT, CDR2 YYEEEE. The CDR3 nucleotides are TGTGCCAGCAGCTTGCTCAGCGGGGGGGCCTACAATGAGCAGTTCTTC. Translated, it gives CASSLLSGGAYNEQFF.

V usage is TRBV5-1 and J usage is TRBJ2-5; a weak D match, TRBD1 (6 bases). Trimming stripped 0 bases from V and 0 bases from J, with 18 bases between. CDR3 size: 18 residues. Germline V gene lookup returns CDR1 SGHRS and CDR2 YFSETQ. The CDR3 bases are TGCGCCAGCAGCTTGGCTCCAGGGGCCTTGTTCGACCAAGAGACCCAGTACTTC. This translates into CASSLAPGALFDQETQYF.

J is TRBJ1-5 and V is TRBV19; D not resolved. Germline loops: CDR1 LNHDA, CDR2 SQIVND (reference sequence). This CDR3 comprises 14 residues. Trimming left V 6 bases short and J 2 bases short, with 11 bases between. CDR3 protein: CASSMPQGNQPQHF. CDR3 nucleotides: TGTGCCAGTAGCATGCCCCAGGGCAATCAGCCCCAGCATTTT.

A single count supports this clone. V is TRBV7-9 and J is TRBJ2-7; 8 nucleotides line up with TRBD1. Trimming cost V 2 bases and J 5 bases; bases outside gene matches: 8. Germline CDR1 reads SEHNR; CDR2 reads FQNEAQ (reference sequence). The CDR3 is 15 amino acids. The DNA for the CDR3 is TGTGCCAGCAGCTTATTGCTCCAGGACAGGGACGAGCAGTACTTC. Encoded protein: CASSLLLQDRDEQYF.

The rearrangement links TRBV27 to TRBJ2-3; TRBD1 agrees at 9 bases. The CDR3 extends over 16 amino acids. From germline, CDR1 is MNHEY and CDR2 SMNVEV (reference sequence). J gave up 5 bases and V 7 bases, and 13 bases lay outside the gene matches. CDR3 nucleotide sequence: TGTGCCAGCACCCCGGGACCGGGACAGGGTCTAGATACGCAGTATTTT. As protein: CASTPGPGQGLDTQYF.

This clone was recorded once. J is TRBJ1-1 and V is TRBV9, with TRBD1 matching over 7 bases. Germline CDR1 and CDR2: SGDLS and YYNGEE. V dropped 0 bases and J dropped 7; count of bases not matched to a gene: 6. The CDR3 is made up of 14 amino acids. CDR3 DNA sequence: TGTGCCAGCAGCGTAGTTACGGGGGACAGTGAAGCTTTCTTT. Translation: CASSVVTGDSEAFF.

The sample holds a few counts of this clone. This chain uses TRBV13 with TRBJ1-4; TRBD1 matches 8 bases. Germline V lookup: CDR1 PRHDT, CDR2 FYEKMQ (reference sequence). J was trimmed by 8 bases and V by 2 bases; bases with no gene match: 7. The CDR3 is 15 amino acids. The chain's CDR3 is CASSLRDRGREKLFF. DNA of the CDR3: TGTGCCAGCAGCTTACGCGACAGGGGTAGAGAAAAACTGTTTTTT.

In this sample, this clone turned up a few times. The chain uses TRBV19 and TRBJ1-5; D gene uncertain. The CDR3 is 17 amino acids. V shed 0 bases and J shed 0 bases, with 12 bases lying between them. Germline-derived CDR1 and CDR2 are LNHDA and SQIVND (reference sequence). The CDR3 nucleotides are TGTGCCAGTAGTATAGATCTTCGAACAGTTAGCAATCAGCCCCAGCATTTT. As protein: CASSIDLRTVSNQPQHF.

The chain carries TRBV30 and TRBJ1-6, with D unresolved. From germline, CDR1 is GTSNPN and CDR2 SVGIG (reference sequence). Trimming removed 0 bases from V and 3 bases from J, with 12 bases in between. The CDR3 has 16 residues. The CDR3 reads CAWSVRMTGYNSPLHF. DNA for the CDR3: TGTGCCTGGAGTGTACGGATGACGGGCTATAATTCACCCCTCCACTTT.

This clone was observed once. The chain links TRBV5-1 to TRBJ2-3, with TRBD1 matching over 8 bases. The CDR3 is 15 residues long. The V gene's germline CDR1 is SGHRS and CDR2 YFSETQ. Trimming removed 2 bases from V and 2 bases from J; junction bases left unmatched: 4. The CDR3 region is CASSFQGAPTDTQYF. The CDR3 bases are TGCGCCAGCAGCTTTCAGGGGGCCCCCACAGATACGCAGTATTTT. The variable domain in full, completed from reference TRBV5-1 and TRBJ2-3, reads KAGVTQTPRYLIKTRGQQVTLSCSPISGHRSVSWYQQTPGQGLQFLFEYFSETQRNKGNFPGRFSGRQFSNSRSEMNVSTLELGDSALYLCASSFQGAPTDTQYFGPGTRLTVL.

The chain recombines TRBV18 with TRBJ1-1, with 8 bases identical to TRBD1. The length of the CDR3 is 14 residues. From germline, CDR1 is KGHSH and CDR2 LQKENI. V shed 1 base, J shed 4 bases, and the junction held 2 bases outside the gene matches. The CDR3 region is CASSPRQGSTEAFF. In DNA, the CDR3 is TGTGCCAGCTCACCACGACAGGGGAGCACTGAAGCTTTCTTT.

The CDR3 spells CASSPRGTSGVNEQYF. CDR3 DNA sequence: TGTGCCAGCAGCCCGAGGGGGACTAGCGGGGTAAACGAGCAGTACTTC. The genes are TRBV7-9 and TRBJ2-7; 13 bases align to TRBD2. The ends lost 5 bases at V and 5 bases at J; junction bases unmatched: 9. This CDR3 spans 16 amino acids. In germline, CDR1 is SEHNR, CDR2 FQNEAQ (reference sequence).

The CDR3 loop is CASRQRSGANVLTF. CDR3 bases: TGTGCCAGTCGGCAGCGCTCTGGGGCCAACGTCCTGACTTTC. This rearrangement joins TRBV19 to TRBJ2-6; D not certain. Per germline, CDR1 LNHDA and CDR2 SQIVND (reference sequence). The CDR3 is 14 residues long. Trimming left V 8 bases short and J 0 bases short, with 8 bases between.

This chain uses TRBV19 with TRBJ1-2; D is unresolved. Deletions cut 9 bases from V and 0 bases from J, with 20 bases between. The CDR3 totals 16 residues. Germline CDR1 and CDR2: LNHDA and SQIVND (reference sequence). CDR3 region: CASDSDSTSANYGYTF. The CDR3 region has the DNA TGTGCCAGCGACTCAGACTCCACCTCAGCTAACTATGGCTACACCTTC.

V usage is TRBV6-1 and J usage is TRBJ1-1, with no clear D. Trimming shortened V by 3 bases and J by 3 bases, and 20 bases separated the two germline ends. CDR1 is MNHNS, CDR2 SASEGT, per germline. This CDR3 is built from 17 residues. The CDR3 reads CASSDEGYRTLDTEAFF. The CDR3 nucleotides are TGTGCCAGCAGTGATGAGGGTTACAGAACACTTGACACTGAAGCTTTCTTT.

This clone was observed once. The chain recombines TRBV10-3 with TRBJ2-3; perhaps TRBD2 as D (6 bases). The CDR3 consists of 14 residues. V dropped 8 bases and J dropped 5 bases, with 17 bases sitting between them. CDR1 and CDR2 (germline): ENHRY, SYGVKD. The CDR3 DNA reads TGTGCCATCGGCGTCGGGGGTTTTGTAGATACGCAGTATTTT. This sequence encodes CAIGVGGFVDTQYF.

The chain joins TRBV2 to TRBJ2-3; TRBD2 agrees at 7 bases. V dropped 7 bases and J dropped 4; count of bases not matched to a gene: 8. Germline loops: CDR1 SNHLY, CDR2 FYNNEI. The CDR3 has 14 residues. The CDR3 region has the DNA TGTGCCAGCATTTCGGGGGGAGGGGCAGATACGCAGTATTTT. It encodes CASISGGGADTQYF.

This chain connects TRBV7-8 to TRBJ2-3; D is undetermined. V lost 1 base and J 2 bases, leaving 16 bases between the germline ends. Per the germline V gene, CDR1 is SGHVS and CDR2 is FQNEAQ. The CDR3 sequence is 17 residues long. The CDR3 coding sequence is TGTGCCAGCAGCTTAGGATCGGCAGTGAGACTCACAGATACGCAGTATTTT. This codes for CASSLGSAVRLTDTQYF.

V is TRBV2 and J is TRBJ2-5; 8 bases fit TRBD2. This CDR3 is 16 amino acids long. The germline CDR1 and CDR2 sequences are SNHLY and FYNNEI. V lost 4 bases and J lost 4; bases outside the gene matches: 11. The CDR3 sequence is CASSGGAGTRRETQYF. In nucleotides, the CDR3 is TGTGCCAGCAGTGGGGGCGCCGGGACTAGGAGAGAGACCCAGTACTTC.

The rearrangement links TRBV7-2 to TRBJ1-5, with D hard to call. The V and J ends lost 5 bases and 2 bases respectively, with 10 bases between them. The length of the CDR3 is 14 residues. Germline CDR1 is SGHTA and CDR2 is FQGNSA. Here the CDR3 DNA reads TGTGCCAGCAGCCTGAAGGAGGGCAATCAGCCCCAGCATTTT. This gives the protein CASSLKEGNQPQHF.